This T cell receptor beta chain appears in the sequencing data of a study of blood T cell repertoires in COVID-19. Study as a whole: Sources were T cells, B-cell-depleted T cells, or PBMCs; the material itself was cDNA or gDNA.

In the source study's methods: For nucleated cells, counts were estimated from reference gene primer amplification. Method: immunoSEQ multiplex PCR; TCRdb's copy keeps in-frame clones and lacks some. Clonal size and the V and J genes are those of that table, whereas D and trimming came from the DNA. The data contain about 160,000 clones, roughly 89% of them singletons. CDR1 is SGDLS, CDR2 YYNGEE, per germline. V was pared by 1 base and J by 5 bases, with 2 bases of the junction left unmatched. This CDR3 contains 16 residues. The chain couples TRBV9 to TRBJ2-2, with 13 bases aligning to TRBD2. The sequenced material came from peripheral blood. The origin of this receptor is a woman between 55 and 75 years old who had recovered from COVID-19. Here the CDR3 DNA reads TGTGCCAGCAGCGTAACTAGCGGGGGGGCAACCGGGGAGCTGTTTTTT. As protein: CASSVTSGGATGELFF.